Each of the 19 T cell receptor beta chains below was sequenced from the same sample in a study of blood T cell repertoires in COVID-19. Measured with immunoSEQ multiplex PCR; TCRdb has only the in-frame clones, and not every one. The repertoire holds about 140,000 clones, with 70% to 85% as singletons. The sample comprised PBMCs or T cells enriched from blood (not recorded which). All receptors derive from a woman between 18 and 29 years old who had been exposed to COVID-19.

The rearrangement uses TRBV19 and TRBJ1-1; possible D gene TRBD1, 6 bases. CDR1 LNHDA and CDR2 SQIVND come from the germline V gene (reference sequence). This CDR3 spans 16 amino acids. V shed 1 base and J shed 6 bases, with 18 bases lying between them. The CDR3 DNA sequence: TGTGCCAGTAGTATAGGGGGGCAAAGGGGCGCCCCTGAAGCTTTCTTT. Protein sequence: CASSIGGQRGAPEAFF.

The gene calls are TRBV5-4 and TRBJ2-7, with D uncertain. Germline-derived CDR1 and CDR2 are SGHNT and YYREEE (reference sequence). The V and J ends lost 4 bases and 0 bases respectively, with 17 bases between them. CDR3 length: 16 residues. CDR3 DNA sequence: TGTGCCAGCAGCCCGACCTTACAGCTAAGCTCCTACGAGCAGTACTTC. This encodes CASSPTLQLSSYEQYF.

The chain employs TRBV28 and TRBJ1-1; D not resolved. In germline, CDR1 is MDHEN, CDR2 SYDVKM. V dropped 8 bases and J dropped 1 base, with 17 bases sitting between them. The CDR3 consists of 15 residues. The CDR3 region is CASSNRGVSNTEAFF. The CDR3 nucleotides are TGTGCCAGCTCCAATCGCGGGGTTTCGAACACTGAAGCTTTCTTT.

The chain is built from TRBV18 and TRBJ2-7; 10 nucleotides agree with TRBD1. The CDR3 covers 17 residues. J was trimmed by 2 bases and V by 0 bases; bases with no gene match: 7. In germline, CDR1 is KGHSH, CDR2 LQKENI. The chain's CDR3 is CASSPPRGDRGTYEQYF. The CDR3 region has the DNA TGTGCCAGCTCACCACCTCGGGGGGACAGGGGAACCTACGAGCAGTACTTC. The whole variable domain, filled in from reference TRBV18 and TRBJ2-7, reads NAGVMQNPRHLVRRRGQEARLRCSPMKGHSHVYWYRQLPEEGLKFMVYLQKENIIDESGMPKERFSAEFPKEGPSILRIQQVVRGDSAAYFCASSPPRGDRGTYEQYFGPGTRLTVT.

V and J are TRBV6-6 and TRBJ2-1; 8 bases align to TRBD2. The germline V gene has CDR1 MNHNY and CDR2 SVGAGI (reference sequence). V was pared by 6 bases and J by 2 bases, with 6 bases of the junction left unmatched. This CDR3 spans 15 amino acids. For the CDR3, the DNA is TGTGCCAGCAGCCAGACTAGCGACGCCTACAATGAGCAGTTCTTC. It specifies CASSQTSDAYNEQFF.

This chain connects TRBV6-2 or TRBV6-3 to TRBJ1-3; D is perhaps TRBD1 (5 bases). This CDR3 has 16 residues. Deletions cut 5 bases from V and 5 bases from J, with 19 bases between. Looked up from germline, CDR1 is MNHEY and CDR2 is SVGEGT. CDR3 coding DNA: TGTGCCAGCAGTACTCCCCGGACACTAAATAGAAACACCATATATTTT. It encodes CASSTPRTLNRNTIYF.

The chain employs TRBV15 and TRBJ1-1; D is unclear. The CDR3 totals 15 residues. Germline V gene data show CDR1 as LNHNV and CDR2 as YYDKDF (reference sequence). V lost 5 bases to trimming and J lost 1 base, with 14 bases between them. The CDR3 bases are TGTGCCACCAGCCAGATACAGCTAAGGAACACTGAAGCTTTCTTT. It encodes CATSQIQLRNTEAFF.

This clone showed up many times. This rearrangement joins TRBV24-1 to TRBJ2-2, with 7 bases identical to TRBD1. V shed 3 bases, J shed 4 bases, and the junction held 10 bases outside the gene matches. The CDR3 totals 17 residues. The V gene's germline CDR1 is KGHDR and CDR2 SFDVKD. CDR3 sequence: CATSDRDSLRGTGELFF. CDR3 nucleotides: TGTGCCACCAGTGATCGGGACAGCCTAAGGGGCACCGGGGAGCTGTTTTTT.

The chain uses TRBV7-9 and TRBJ2-7; 9 bases align to TRBD2. V lost 4 bases and J lost 3; bases outside the gene matches: 7. The CDR3 extends over 15 amino acids. Germline CDR1 reads SEHNR; CDR2 reads FQNEAQ (reference sequence). The CDR3 spells CASSSSTSGYYEQYF. The CDR3 nucleotides are TGTGCCAGCAGCTCCTCGACTAGCGGATACTACGAGCAGTACTTC.

The chain joins TRBV7-9 to TRBJ2-2; D not certain. The V end was cut by 5 bases, the J end by 2 bases, with 15 bases between. Germline V CDR1 and CDR2: SEHNR, FQNEAQ (reference sequence). CDR3 size: 16 residues. CDR3 coding DNA: TGTGCCAGCAGCGCGAGTCGATTCTTAAACACCGGGGAGCTGTTTTTT. Its translation: CASSASRFLNTGELFF.

The rearrangement uses TRBV5-4 and TRBJ2-6; 9 bases agree with TRBD2. Unmatched junction bases numbered 14, after V lost 4 bases and J lost 0 bases. The germline gives CDR1 SGHNT, CDR2 YYREEE (reference sequence). The CDR3 is 20 residues long. The CDR3 loop reads CASSPTSGSNPSSGANVLTF. CDR3 sequence (DNA): TGTGCCAGCAGCCCGACTAGCGGTTCCAATCCGAGCTCTGGGGCCAACGTCCTGACTTTC.

This clone has only a few counts. The chain recombines TRBV6-5 with TRBJ1-5; TRBD1 matches at 7 bases. The CDR3 sequence is 14 residues long. With 2 bases clipped from V and 7 bases from J, the junction kept 5 bases outside the gene matches. Germline V gene sequence: CDR1 MNHEY, CDR2 SVGAGI. The chain's CDR3 is CASSYGQEGQPQHF. In nucleotides, the CDR3 is TGTGCCAGCAGTTACGGACAGGAAGGGCAGCCCCAGCATTTT.

CDR3 DNA: TGTGCCAGCGGGAGACTAGACTCATCCTACAATGAGCAGTTCTTC. Protein product: CASGRLDSSYNEQFF. The V call is TRBV6-5, the J call TRBJ2-1, with D possibly TRBD2 on 6 matching bases. The V and J ends lost 8 bases and 1 base respectively, with 15 bases between them. This CDR3 comprises 15 residues. From germline, CDR1 is MNHEY and CDR2 SVGAGI.

This clone has a handful of counts. The chain employs TRBV20-1 and TRBJ1-5, with 8 bases lining up with TRBD1. Germline loops: CDR1 DFQATT, CDR2 SNEGSKA (reference sequence). With V trimmed by 3 bases and J by 5 bases, 9 bases remained unmatched. This CDR3 is built from 15 residues. The CDR3 bases are TGCAGTGCTAGTGTGGCAGGGGGCTTTGATCAGCCCCAGCATTTT. This gives the protein CSASVAGGFDQPQHF.

The chain links TRBV16 to TRBJ1-6; 7 bases are a match to TRBD1. In germline, CDR1 is KGHSY, CDR2 FQNENV. CDR3 length: 14 residues. Trimming removed 5 bases from V and 7 bases from J; junction bases left unmatched: 5. CDR3 sequence reads: CASSSQTGNSPLHF. As DNA, the CDR3 is TGTGCCAGCAGCTCCCAGACAGGGAATTCACCCCTCCACTTT.

The chain has TRBV3-1 (or the pseudogene TRBV3-2) and TRBJ2-7; 8 nucleotides align to TRBD2. Germline lookup yields CDR1 LGHDT and CDR2 YNNKEL (reference sequence). The J segment lost 12 bases and the V segment lost 4 bases, leaving 5 bases of the junction unmatched. CDR3 size: 11 residues. CDR3 amino acids: CASSRSGGLYF. Written as DNA, the CDR3 is TGTGCCAGCAGCCGGTCGGGGGGGTTGTACTTC.

This clone was observed once. The CDR3 nucleotides are TGTGCCAGCAGCTTAGGCGGCAGCTCTGGAAACACCATATATTTT. This codes for CASSLGGSSGNTIYF. The rearrangement links TRBV7-9 to TRBJ1-3; D is unclear. The CDR3 sequence is 15 residues long. Trimming left V 1 base short and J 0 bases short, with 7 bases between. Germline CDR1 is SEHNR and CDR2 is FQNEAQ (reference sequence).

This clone was detected a few times. The chain recombines TRBV27 with TRBJ2-7, with 12 bases identical to TRBD2. The V segment lost 8 bases and the J segment 4 bases; nucleotides outside the gene matches: 12. Looked up from germline, CDR1 is MNHEY and CDR2 is SMNVEV (reference sequence). This CDR3 comprises 16 residues. CDR3: CASAPRRTSGVYEQYF. The CDR3 DNA follows: TGTGCCAGCGCACCCCGGCGGACTAGCGGGGTTTACGAGCAGTACTTC.

This clone was recorded only once. This chain uses TRBV5-5 with TRBJ2-7; D unresolved. The V gene's germline CDR1 is SGHKS and CDR2 YYEKEE (reference sequence). The length of the CDR3 is 15 residues. With 2 bases removed from V and 0 bases from J, the gap between germline ends came to 12 bases. This chain's CDR3 is CASSFSTARSYEQYF. The CDR3 DNA sequence: TGTGCCAGCAGCTTCAGTACAGCTCGCTCCTACGAGCAGTACTTC.